This paragraph covers one TCR beta chain sequence. The germline V and J ends were trimmed by 8 bases and 5 bases, with 16 bases remaining between them. Germline V gives CDR1 LNHDA, CDR2 SQIVND (reference sequence). This CDR3 is built from 14 residues. Single viable CD3+CD4+CD8-CD45RO+ cells were sorted as the memory CD4+ T cells. CD4+ T cells were isolated by positive magnetic selection. In the original processing: Out-of-frame sequences were removed, leaving some 2 million distinct TCRbeta sequences. The assay was immunoSEQ multiplex PCR, and TCRdb's table has in-frame clones only and misses some. V and J calls and clone size are given by that table; D and trimming were obtained from the DNA. The sample contains approximately 50,000 clones, 70% to 85% of which appear only once. This entry belongs to a study of memory CD4+ T cells and cytomegalovirus serostatus.

The chain recombines TRBV19 with TRBJ1-5, with D tentatively TRBD1 (5 bases). The sequence derives from an adult in good health and CMV-seropositive. The sequenced sample consisted of memory CD4+ T cells from blood. CDR3 amino acids: CASHGQGRDQPQHF. The DNA of the CDR3 is TGTGCCAGTCACGGACAAGGACGGGATCAGCCCCAGCATTTT.